Each of the 28 T cell receptor beta chains below was sequenced from the same sample in a study of CD8 T cells in Susac syndrome. It was with random hexamers that roughly 0.45 to 1 ug RNA was reverse transcribed. MiXCR was run by TCRdb on the immunoSEQ multiplex PCR reads, yielding one entry per CDR3 protein. In the table there are around 190,000 distinct CDR3 sequences, about 95% of which are singletons. Sequences were obtained from CD4+ T cells from PBMCs. All receptors derive from a human donor in good health.

The chain couples TRBV30 to TRBJ1-2, with D possibly TRBD1 on 6 matching bases. Germline values: CDR1 GTSNPN, CDR2 SVGIG (reference sequence). The CDR3 totals 12 residues. The V gene lost 3 bases and the J gene lost 7 bases, with 12 bases spanning the gap. The CDR3 region is CAWSGRGSGYTF. The CDR3 nucleotides read TGTGCCTGGAGCGGCAGGGGCTCTGGCTACACCTTC.

The CDR3 DNA follows: TGTGCCACCAGTGATTATTCGGGAAGGGCGCAGTATTTT. Protein: CATSDYSGRAQYF. This chain connects TRBV24-1 to TRBJ2-3; the D gene is possibly TRBD2 (5 bases). The germline V and J ends were trimmed by 2 bases and 10 bases, with 12 bases remaining between them. The CDR3 has 13 residues. Germline lookup yields CDR1 KGHDR and CDR2 SFDVKD.

The chain links TRBV30 to TRBJ1-2; maybe TRBD1 (6 bases). V was shortened by 3 bases and J by 13 bases, with 18 bases between the two germline ends. The V gene's germline CDR1 is GTSNPN and CDR2 SVGIG (reference sequence). The CDR3 consists of 12 residues. This CDR3 reads CAWSLSAQGRTF. The CDR3 DNA reads as TGTGCCTGGAGCTTATCAGCACAGGGCCGCACCTTC.

This clonotype occurred once. The rearrangement joins TRBV2 to TRBJ2-4; the D gene could be TRBD1 or TRBD2 (6 bases each). The CDR3 consists of 15 residues. The ends were cut back, 5 bases at V and 8 bases at J, with 19 bases in the middle. CDR1 SNHLY and CDR2 FYNNEI come from the germline V gene. The DNA for the CDR3 is TGTGCCAGCAGTAATTTCCAGGGGCGCGGGGACATTCAGTACTTC. It yields the protein CASSNFQGRGDIQYF.

The chain carries TRBV15 and TRBJ2-5, with D tentatively TRBD2 (5 bases). V lost 4 bases, J lost 5 bases, and 14 bases lay in between. Looked up from germline, CDR1 is LNHNV and CDR2 is YYDKDF (reference sequence). The CDR3 covers 14 residues. This chain's CDR3 is CATSTYGPGETQYF. CDR3 nucleotides: TGTGCCACCAGCACGTACGGCCCGGGGGAGACCCAGTACTTC.

The chain uses TRBV9 and TRBJ1-3; TRBD1 matches at 7 bases. J lost 0 bases, V lost 3 bases, and 3 bases had no gene match. Germline lookup yields CDR1 SGDLS and CDR2 YYNGEE. The CDR3 is made up of 15 amino acids. CDR3 nucleotides: TGTGCCAGCAGCGCCCAGGGGGGCTCTGGAAACACCATATATTTT. Translating gives CASSAQGGSGNTIYF.

The chain combines TRBV13 with TRBJ2-1, with a weak D call TRBD2 (6 bases). The V gene lost 5 bases and the J gene lost 5 bases, with 13 bases spanning the gap. CDR3 length: 14 residues. Germline-derived CDR1 and CDR2 are PRHDT and FYEKMQ (reference sequence). The CDR3 nucleotides read TGTGCCAGCAGCGGAAGGAGGGGCGACAATGAGCAGTTCTTC. Translation gives CASSGRRGDNEQFF.

This sequence joins TRBV3-1 and TRBJ2-7; TRBD2 matches 9 bases. Trimming at V came to 1 base and at J to 3 bases, leaving 1 base not matched to a gene. In germline, CDR1 is LGHDT, CDR2 YNNKEL (reference sequence). The CDR3 extends over 14 amino acids. CDR3: CASSQVSGSYEQYF. DNA of the CDR3: TGTGCCAGCAGCCAAGTTAGCGGGAGCTACGAGCAGTACTTC.

This rearrangement joins TRBV29-1 to TRBJ2-7, with D unresolved. The CDR3 totals 11 residues. Germline V gene lookup returns CDR1 SQVTM and CDR2 ANQGSEA. Trimming left V 2 bases short and J 4 bases short, with 6 bases between. The DNA of the CDR3 is TGCAGCGTTGAACGGGCGTACGAGCAGTACTTC. This sequence encodes CSVERAYEQYF.

This chain connects TRBV7-9 to TRBJ2-7; 7 nucleotides agree with TRBD2. With V trimmed by 4 bases and J by 1 base, 4 bases remained unmatched. This CDR3 is 14 amino acids long. The germline V gene encodes CDR1 SEHNR and CDR2 FQNEAQ (reference sequence). The CDR3 region is CASSSASGSYEQYF. The CDR3 DNA is TGTGCCAGCAGCTCCGCTAGCGGTTCCTACGAGCAGTACTTC.

A single count supports this clonotype. V and J are TRBV7-9 and TRBJ2-3; 9 nucleotides align to TRBD1. The CDR3 covers 14 residues. The trim removed 4 bases at V and 5 bases at J, leaving 4 bases unmatched. Germline V gene lookup returns CDR1 SEHNR and CDR2 FQNEAQ (reference sequence). Here the CDR3 reads CASSWNRGQDTQYF. CDR3 sequence (DNA): TGTGCCAGCAGCTGGAACAGGGGGCAAGATACGCAGTATTTT. Complete variable domain (other parts from reference TRBV7-9 and TRBJ2-3): DTGVSQNPRHKITKRGQNVTFRCDPISEHNRLYWYRQTLGQGPEFLTYFQNEAQLEKSRLLSDRFSAERPKGSFSTLEIQRTEQGDSAMYLCASSWNRGQDTQYFGPGTRLTVL.

V is TRBV30 and J is TRBJ2-7, with D possibly being TRBD2 (6 bases). The CDR3 extends over 14 amino acids. With 2 bases removed from V and 3 bases from J, the gap between germline ends came to 14 bases. The germline V gene encodes CDR1 GTSNPN and CDR2 SVGIG (reference sequence). The CDR3 sequence is CAWSTWTTNYEQYF. CDR3 DNA: TGTGCCTGGAGTACATGGACTACTAACTACGAGCAGTACTTC.

This chain connects TRBV11-2 to TRBJ2-1, with D perhaps being TRBD1 or TRBD2 (5 bases each). Trimming took 5 bases from V and 7 from J, leaving 18 bases between them. Germline CDR1 is SGHAT and CDR2 is FQNNGV. The CDR3 runs 15 residues. The CDR3 reads CASSIRGTEGNEQFF. Here the CDR3 DNA reads TGTGCCAGCAGCATCCGGGGCACCGAGGGGAATGAGCAGTTCTTC. The complete variable domain, with remaining parts taken from reference TRBV11-2 and TRBJ2-1, reads EAGVAQSPRYKIIEKRQSVAFWCNPISGHATLYWYQQILGQGPKLLIQFQNNGVVDDSQLPKDRFSAERLKGVDSTLKIQPAKLEDSAVYLCASSIRGTEGNEQFFGPGTRLTVL.

The chain links TRBV5-4 to TRBJ2-3; 9 nucleotides line up with TRBD2. The CDR3 has 15 amino acids. The germline V gene has CDR1 SGHNT and CDR2 YYREEE (reference sequence). V was pared by 4 bases and J by 4 bases, with 7 bases of the junction left unmatched. The CDR3 nucleotides are TGTGCCAGCAGCGCACGGACTAGCGAAGCAGATACGCAGTATTTT. Its protein product is CASSARTSEADTQYF.

The V gene is TRBV6-6, the J gene TRBJ2-1; D not certain. The CDR3 spans 11 residues. Deletions cut 7 bases from V and 5 bases from J, with 6 bases between. From germline, CDR1 is MNHNY and CDR2 SVGAGI (reference sequence). Here the CDR3 reads CASILNNEQFF. CDR3 DNA: TGTGCCAGCATATTAAACAATGAGCAGTTCTTC.

The chain couples TRBV28 to TRBJ1-1; D not resolved. The CDR3 spans 13 residues. V was shortened by 6 bases and J by 0 bases, with 8 bases between the two germline ends. The V gene's germline CDR1 is MDHEN and CDR2 SYDVKM. The CDR3 coding sequence is TGTGCCAGCAGCCGTCAGGTGAACACTGAAGCTTTCTTT. It translates to CASSRQVNTEAFF.

The V and J genes are TRBV12-3 or TRBV12-4 and TRBJ2-2; the match to TRBD1 covers 9 bases. V shed 1 base and J 5 bases; nucleotides not matched to a gene: 8. This CDR3 has 17 residues. The CDR3 coding sequence is TGTGCCAGCAGTTTAGGAAGGGCAGGACAGGGGACCGGGGAGCTGTTTTTT. Encoded protein: CASSLGRAGQGTGELFF.

This chain joins TRBV4-2 and TRBJ1-1; D not certain. The CDR3 consists of 16 residues. CDR1 is LGHNA, CDR2 YNFKEQ, per germline. V lost 2 bases to trimming and J lost 1 base, with 14 bases between them. As DNA, the CDR3 is TGTGCCAGCAGCCAACTCGGCCGGGGATCGAACACTGAAGCTTTCTTT. It translates to CASSQLGRGSNTEAFF.

The chain joins TRBV15 to TRBJ2-5; no clear D. The V and J ends lost 1 base and 7 bases respectively, with 13 bases between them. The CDR3 runs to 14 residues. Germline CDR1 is LNHNV and CDR2 is YYDKDF (reference sequence). The CDR3 region is CATSRAIEFGTQYF. The CDR3 DNA reads TGTGCCACCAGCAGAGCCATTGAGTTCGGGACCCAGTACTTC.

V usage is TRBV11-2 and J usage is TRBJ2-1; 11 bases fit TRBD1. CDR1 and CDR2 (germline): SGHAT, FQNNGV. Germline trimming cut 5 bases from V and 3 bases from J; bases unmatched to any gene: 6. This CDR3 comprises 16 residues. The CDR3 DNA is TGTGCCAGCAGCCCCACGGGGACAGGGGGCTACAATGAGCAGTTCTTC. As protein: CASSPTGTGGYNEQFF. The full variable domain, in which reference TRBV11-2 and TRBJ2-1 provide the parts outside the CDR3, is EAGVAQSPRYKIIEKRQSVAFWCNPISGHATLYWYQQILGQGPKLLIQFQNNGVVDDSQLPKDRFSAERLKGVDSTLKIQPAKLEDSAVYLCASSPTGTGGYNEQFFGPGTRLTVL.

The genes are TRBV3-1 and TRBJ2-7, with 10 bases matching TRBD2. The CDR3 covers 14 residues. Germline V lookup: CDR1 LGHDT, CDR2 YNNKEL (reference sequence). The J segment lost 6 bases and the V segment lost 4 bases, leaving 6 bases of the junction unmatched. CDR3 sequence reads: CASSLGTSAAEQYF. The DNA of the CDR3 is TGTGCCAGCAGCCTGGGGACTAGCGCAGCCGAGCAGTACTTC.

The sample holds one count of this clonotype. The chain carries TRBV7-2 and TRBJ2-7; D assignment may be TRBD1 or TRBD2 (5 bases each). CDR1 and CDR2 from the germline V gene are SGHTA and FQGNSA. The CDR3 consists of 16 residues. The germline V and J ends were trimmed by 2 bases and 0 bases, with 14 bases remaining between them. DNA of the CDR3: TGTGCCAGCAGCTTATTAGGGACCAGGAGCTCCTACGAGCAGTACTTC. Translation gives CASSLLGTRSSYEQYF.

J is TRBJ2-7 and V is TRBV7-6; 8 nucleotides line up with TRBD1. The CDR3 is 15 residues long. The junction had 6 bases not matched to a gene; V was cut back by 5 bases and J by 0 bases. CDR1 SGHVS and CDR2 FNYEAQ come from the germline V gene. The DNA for the CDR3 is TGTGCCAGCAGCCAGGCCGGGACAGGCTCCTACGAGCAGTACTTC. Translating gives CASSQAGTGSYEQYF.

The chain joins TRBV2 to TRBJ2-1, with 7 bases fitting TRBD2. Losses at the gene ends were 6 bases for V and 8 bases for J; bases not matched to a gene: 7. CDR1 is SNHLY, CDR2 FYNNEI, per germline. The CDR3 is 13 residues long. The CDR3 coding sequence is TGTGCCAGCAGACCGGGACTAATGGATGAGCAGTTCTTC. It codes for CASRPGLMDEQFF.

The V call is TRBV7-3, the J call TRBJ2-1; D unclear. CDR1 and CDR2 (germline): SGHTA, FQGTGA. The CDR3 runs to 15 residues. With 5 bases removed from V and 0 bases from J, the gap between germline ends came to 11 bases. The CDR3 DNA reads TGTGCCAGCAGCCTCCACCCCAGCTCCTACAATGAGCAGTTCTTC. This sequence encodes CASSLHPSSYNEQFF.

This clonotype showed up just once. The CDR3 DNA reads TGTGCCAGCAGCAGCCGGTTAAGTACAGATACGCAGTATTTT. It is translated as CASSSRLSTDTQYF. The chain employs TRBV7-8 and TRBJ2-3; D remains ambiguous. The V gene lost 5 bases and the J gene lost 3 bases, with 12 bases spanning the gap. Germline CDR1 reads SGHVS; CDR2 reads FQNEAQ. The CDR3 sequence is 14 residues long. The full variable domain, in which reference TRBV7-8 and TRBJ2-3 provide the parts outside the CDR3, is GAGVSQSPRYKVAKRGQDVALRCDPISGHVSLFWYQQALGQGPEFLTYFQNEAQLDKSGLPSDRFFAERPEGSVSTLKIQRTQQEDSAVYLCASSSRLSTDTQYFGPGTRLTVL.

The J gene is TRBJ2-6, the V gene TRBV3-1, with 11 bases matching TRBD2. There are 18 residues in the CDR3. Germline trimming cut 4 bases from V and 3 bases from J; bases unmatched to any gene: 8. Looked up from germline, CDR1 is LGHDT and CDR2 is YNNKEL (reference sequence). The chain's CDR3 is CASSPRLAGFFGANVLTF. The CDR3 nucleotides are TGTGCCAGCAGCCCCAGACTAGCGGGATTTTTTGGGGCCAACGTCCTGACTTTC.

The rearrangement uses TRBV7-3 and TRBJ2-2; a weak D match, TRBD1 (6 bases). Germline-derived CDR1 and CDR2 are SGHTA and FQGTGA. This CDR3 is 14 amino acids long. Deletions cut 4 bases from V and 7 bases from J, with 13 bases between. CDR3 protein: CASSSGAIGGELFF. The CDR3 region has the DNA TGTGCCAGCAGCTCAGGGGCTATTGGCGGGGAGCTGTTTTTT.